What follows is one TCR beta chain and its context. The antigen remains unidentified. This sample is drawn from a study of shared clonotypes between healthy human individuals. Points from the study as a whole: All-four-donor shared clonotypes had higher generation probabilities than non-shared clonotypes did. Among the subsets, naive ones generally showed larger estimated richness than memory ones.

Investigators divided CD4+ cells into CD45RA+ naive and CD45RA-negative memory subsets. Assay runs were performed at deep level. Data came from immunoSEQ multiplex PCR; TCRdb stores just in-frame clones and leaves some out. The sample contains about 2.4 million clones, approximately 94% of which appear only once. This CDR3 contains 14 residues. Per the germline V gene, CDR1 is MNHNY and CDR2 is SVGAGI (reference sequence). V was cut by 4 bases and J by 0 bases, with 9 bases left in between. V is TRBV6-6 and J is TRBJ1-1, with no clear D. The sequencing sample was made of naive CD4+ T cells sorted from blood. As to subset: CD45RA+ positively selected. This TCR was sampled from a man aged 18 to 29 in good health. For the CDR3, the DNA is TGTGCCAGCAGTTCGCAAGAGCTGAACACTGAAGCTTTCTTT. It codes for CASSSQELNTEAFF.